This T cell receptor (beta chain) was documented in a study of cytomegalovirus exposure and HLA in healthy donors. The ends were cut back, 4 bases at V and 5 bases at J, with 18 bases in the middle. The V gene's germline CDR1 is SGHRS and CDR2 YFSETQ. There are 15 residues in the CDR3. From the 120-subject validation cohort, which was separate from the roughly 690-subject first cohort, the donors were drawn. Some clones are missing from TCRdb's copy, which holds only in-frame ones; the method was immunoSEQ multiplex PCR. Among some 80,000 clones listed, 90% to 97% were seen once. Sequencing was carried out using PBMCs. The chain recombines TRBV5-1 with TRBJ2-5, with D perhaps matching TRBD1 (6 bases). The TCR comes from a woman younger than 30 in good health and CMV-seronegative. DNA for the CDR3: TGCGCCAGCAGCCTGGGGACATCTCTCCGGGAGACCCAGTACTTC. As protein: CASSLGTSLRETQYF.